The rows below give T cell receptor beta chains drawn from one sample of a study of T cell responses to AZD1222 COVID-19 vaccine. The assay was immunoSEQ multiplex PCR, and TCRdb's table has in-frame clones only and misses some. The sample consists of 65,000 to 75,000 clones, about three quarters of them appearing once. Specimen: peripheral blood, collected 28 days after the second AZD1222 dose. The source is an adult who received the AZD1222 COVID-19 vaccine. The CDR3 runs from the conserved cysteine through the conserved F or W. D genes are given only for firm matches. Size is stated for part of the rows, as once, few or many counts, or as a class when the clone is expanded.

TRBJ2-1 | few | TRBD2 | TRBV24-1 | CATEGGSGNEQFF | TGTGCCACCGAGGGCGGGAGTGGGAATGAGCAGTTCTTC
TRBJ2-3 | - | - | TRBV20-1 | CSATRDTQYF | TGCAGTGCCACTAGAGATACGCAGTATTTT
TRBJ2-2 | - | - | TRBV6-5 | CASSYINTGELFF | TGTGCCAGCAGCTATATAAACACCGGGGAGCTGTTTTTT
TRBJ1-1 | - | - | TRBV5-4 | CASSLDPNTEAFF | TGTGCCAGCAGCTTGGACCCGAACACTGAAGCTTTCTTT
TRBJ1-1 | few | TRBD1 | TRBV6-2/TRBV6-3 | CASSSFDRGAEAFF | TGTGCCAGCAGTTCGTTTGACAGGGGCGCTGAAGCTTTCTTT
TRBJ2-1 | - | - | TRBV15 | CATQRDPLIVNEQFF | TGTGCCACTCAAAGGGACCCGCTTATTGTTAATGAGCAGTTCTTC
TRBJ1-6 | - | TRBD1 | TRBV5-1 | CASSLKTGTYNSPLHF | TGCGCCAGCAGCCTGAAGACAGGGACCTATAATTCACCCCTCCACTTT
TRBJ2-7 | - | - | TRBV14 | CASSQTGVFSYEQYF | TGTGCCAGCAGCCAGACCGGGGTTTTCTCCTACGAGCAGTACTTC
TRBJ2-4 | - | TRBD2 | TRBV19 | CASKTVGGGLNIQYF | TGTGCCAGTAAGACGGTCGGCGGGGGGCTAAACATTCAGTACTTC
TRBJ2-2 | - | TRBD2 | TRBV19 | CASTNLAGGRETNTGELFF | TGTGCCAGTACAAACTTAGCGGGGGGGCGAGAGACGAACACCGGGGAGCTGTTTTTT
TRBJ1-1 | - | - | TRBV6-6 | CASRPLTGTENTEAFF | TGTGCCAGCAGACCCCTCACCGGGACGGAGAACACTGAAGCTTTCTTT
TRBJ1-2 | - | - | TRBV19 | CASSYDRLMGYTF | TGTGCCAGTAGTTATGACAGGTTGATGGGCTACACCTTC
TRBJ2-7 | - | - | TRBV27 | CASKLNAKSYEQYF | TGTGCCAGCAAGCTGAATGCGAAATCCTACGAGCAGTACTTC
TRBJ2-5 | - | - | TRBV3-1/TRBV3-2 | CASSSAWADQETQYF | TGTGCCAGCAGCTCAGCGTGGGCAGACCAAGAGACCCAGTACTTC
TRBJ1-2 | - | - | TRBV7-8 | CASSQRRSMGGDGYTF | TGTGCCAGCAGCCAAAGACGCAGCATGGGGGGCGACGGCTACACCTTC
TRBJ2-7 | - | TRBD1 | TRBV19 | CASRDRAFGEQYF | TGTGCCAGTAGAGACAGGGCATTTGGGGAGCAGTACTTC
TRBJ1-6 | - | - | TRBV7-2 | CASSPGWTENSPLHF | TGTGCCAGCAGCCCCGGCTGGACAGAGAATTCACCCCTCCACTTT
TRBJ2-1 | - | TRBD1 | TRBV5-1 | CASSLGGDRVDNEQFF | TGCGCCAGCAGCTTGGGAGGGGACAGGGTTGACAATGAGCAGTTCTTC
TRBJ2-3 | few | - | TRBV3-1/TRBV3-2 | CASSQDLGADTQYF | TGTGCCAGCAGCCAAGATTTGGGTGCAGATACGCAGTATTTT
TRBJ2-5 | - | TRBD1 | TRBV7-8 | CASSSRTGMVETQYF | TGTGCCAGCAGCTCTCGGACAGGGATGGTTGAGACCCAGTACTTC
TRBJ1-1 | - | - | TRBV7-8 | CASSLGHQNTEAFF | TGTGCCAGCAGCTTGGGACACCAGAACACTGAAGCTTTCTTT
TRBJ1-3 | - | - | TRBV14 | CASSLQLNTIYF | TGTGCCAGCAGCCTACAGCTAAACACCATATATTTT
TRBJ2-3 | - | - | TRBV28 | CASSFAASTDTQYF | TGTGCCAGCAGTTTTGCGGCTAGCACAGATACGCAGTATTTT
TRBJ2-7 | - | TRBD2 | TRBV6-1 | CASSEALAGEF | TGTGCCAGCAGTGAAGCGCTAGCGGGGGAGTTC
TRBJ2-7 | - | - | TRBV7-6 | CASSRNGRHEQYF | TGTGCCAGCAGCCGGAACGGACGGCACGAGCAGTACTTC
TRBJ2-7 | - | TRBD1 | TRBV28 | CASSSTGRYEQYF | TGTGCCAGCAGTTCGACAGGGAGATACGAGCAGTACTTC
TRBJ1-5 | - | - | TRBV6-5 | CASRSLDGAGQPQHF | TGTGCCAGCAGAAGCCTTGACGGAGCAGGGCAGCCCCAGCATTTT
TRBJ1-1 | - | - | TRBV5-6 | CASSSAMGYTEAFF | TGTGCCAGCAGCTCAGCTATGGGCTACACTGAAGCTTTCTTT
TRBJ2-5 | - | TRBD2 | TRBV10-3 | CAIRAGGGQETQYF | TGTGCCATCAGGGCTGGGGGGGGCCAAGAGACCCAGTACTTC
TRBJ2-2 | once | TRBD2 | TRBV11-2 | CASSVGLVTGELFF | TGTGCCAGCAGCGTCGGACTAGTCACCGGGGAGCTGTTTTTT
TRBJ2-5 | - | TRBD2 | TRBV4-1 | CASSQDGLESFAETQYF | TGCGCCAGCAGCCAAGACGGACTAGAGAGTTTCGCCGAGACCCAGTACTTC
TRBJ1-5 | - | - | TRBV3-1/TRBV3-2 | CASSAGFRGNQPQHF | TGTGCCAGCAGCGCGGGGTTTAGGGGCAATCAGCCCCAGCATTTT
TRBJ1-6 | few | TRBD1 | TRBV6-5 | CAHRGTDNSPLHF | TGTGCCCACCGGGGGACAGATAATTCACCCCTCCACTTT
TRBJ1-5 | - | - | TRBV7-9 | CASSLADQPQHF | TGTGCCAGCAGCCTAGCCGATCAGCCCCAGCATTTT
TRBJ1-5 | - | - | TRBV20-1 | CSASSDSNQPQHF | TGCAGTGCTAGTTCGGATAGCAATCAGCCCCAGCATTTT
TRBJ2-3 | - | - | TRBV7-2 | CASSLFGASTDTQYF | TGTGCCAGTAGCCTCTTCGGGGCCAGCACAGATACGCAGTATTTT
TRBJ1-4 | - | - | TRBV4-2 | CASSQDLRGGEKLFF | TGTGCCAGCAGCCAAGATCTGAGAGGGGGTGAAAAACTGTTTTTT
TRBJ2-3 | - | TRBD1 | TRBV2 | CASSRDRGTDTQYF | TGTGCCAGCAGCCGGGACAGGGGAACAGATACGCAGTATTTT
TRBJ2-2 | few | - | TRBV6-5 | CASSYYPPGELFF | TGTGCCAGCAGTTACTATCCACCCGGGGAGCTGTTTTTT
TRBJ2-6 | - | TRBD1 | TRBV29-1 | CSVGVGGPIDSGANVLTF | TGCAGCGTTGGGGTAGGGGGCCCTATCGACTCTGGGGCCAACGTCCTGACTTTC
TRBJ2-5 | - | - | TRBV24-1 | CATSDTSLQETQYF | TGTGCCACCAGTGATACATCGCTCCAAGAGACCCAGTACTTC
TRBJ2-1 | - | - | TRBV19 | CASSTIVGEQFF | TGTGCCAGTAGCACTATAGTGGGTGAGCAGTTCTTC
TRBJ2-5 | - | TRBD2 | TRBV19 | CASAQGWGGETQYF | TGTGCCAGTGCCCAGGGTTGGGGGGGGGAGACCCAGTACTTC
TRBJ2-1 | - | - | TRBV25-1 | CASSEFVGSSYNEQFF | TGTGCCAGCAGTGAATTCGTAGGCAGCTCCTACAATGAGCAGTTCTTC
TRBJ2-1 | once | - | TRBV25-1 | CASSEYQTDNEQFF | TGTGCCAGCAGTGAATATCAGACCGACAATGAGCAGTTCTTC
TRBJ1-2 | - | TRBD1 | TRBV19 | CASSTDRGGYTF | TGTGCCAGTAGTACCGACAGGGGTGGCTACACCTTC
TRBJ1-4 | - | - | TRBV27 | CASSKGVTNEKLFF | TGTGCCAGCAGCAAGGGGGTAACTAATGAAAAACTGTTTTTT
TRBJ1-6 | few | - | TRBV28 | CASSLGRGTAPLHF | TGTGCCAGCAGTTTAGGAAGGGGGACGGCGCCCCTCCACTTT